Following are 17 T cell receptor beta chains from one sample sequenced in a study of vaccination and CD4 T cells after COVID-19. Indicated treatment: roughly 11-day PBMC culture with coronavirus spike peptide pools or control peptides (ViraFEST assay). Cultured CD4+ T cells had their DNA profiled by the Oncomine TCR Beta short-read assay. Via MiXCR, TCRdb re-called the PCR reads, giving one row per CDR3 protein. This table holds some 21,000 distinct CDR3 sequences, 55% to 70% found once. Their antigens remain unidentified. Source: CD4+ T cells from blood, cultured in vitro, taken after SARS-CoV-2 vaccination. Receptor source: a human donor who received a COVID-19 vaccine.

The CDR3, as DNA: TGTGCCAGCAGTTTGGGCCCGGCCCCCGACAGGGGAGAGATCCCCCAGCATTTT. Protein sequence: CASSLGPAPDRGEIPQHF. J is TRBJ1-5 and V is TRBV12-3 or TRBV12-4; 8 bases match TRBD1. The CDR3 contains 18 residues. After removal of 3 bases from V and 10 bases from J, the junction contained 20 bases not matched to a gene.

The chain recombines TRBV20-1 with TRBJ1-1, with a tentative D call TRBD1 (6 bases). CDR1 DFQATT and CDR2 SNEGSKA come from the germline V gene (reference sequence). Trimming took off 6 bases at V and 1 base at J, with 12 bases between the two ends. The length of the CDR3 is 13 residues. CDR3 coding DNA: TGCAGTGCAAAACAGGGAACGAACACTGAAGCTTTCTTT. It translates to CSAKQGTNTEAFF.

Here the CDR3 DNA reads TGTGCCAGCTCTACAGGGGGCTTGGCTTTCTTT. Amino acids: CASSTGGLAFF. This chain links TRBV18 with TRBJ1-1; TRBD1 aligns across 9 bases. CDR1 is KGHSH and CDR2 is LQKENI in the germline V gene. This CDR3 is built from 11 residues. The junction had 4 bases not matched to a gene; V was cut back by 6 bases and J by 11 bases. Full variable domain (outside the CDR3, taken from reference TRBV18 and TRBJ1-1): NAGVMQNPRHLVRRRGQEARLRCSPMKGHSHVYWYRQLPEEGLKFMVYLQKENIIDESGMPKERFSAEFPKEGPSILRIQQVVRGDSAAYFCASSTGGLAFFGQGTRLTVV.

This clonotype was seen a handful of times. The chain recombines TRBV27 with TRBJ1-5; TRBD1 matches at 10 bases. V shed 8 bases, J shed 2 bases, and the junction held 6 bases outside the gene matches. Germline V gene data show CDR1 as MNHEY and CDR2 as SMNVEV (reference sequence). The CDR3 contains 15 residues. CDR3 bases: TGTGCCAGCGGATCGACAGGGGGCGGCAATCAGCCCCAGCATTTT. Translating gives CASGSTGGGNQPQHF.

The chain recombines TRBV6-5 with TRBJ1-1, with 7 bases that match TRBD1. Germline-derived CDR1 and CDR2 are MNHEY and SVGAGI. Losses at the gene ends were 4 bases for V and 5 bases for J; bases not matched to a gene: 4. This CDR3 has 13 residues. The CDR3: CASSFTGETEAFF. In DNA form, the CDR3 reads TGTGCCAGCAGTTTCACAGGGGAAACTGAAGCTTTCTTT.

The CDR3 region has the DNA TGTGCCAGCACTGTAAGGGATAATTCACCCCTCCACTTT. Amino acid sequence: CASTVRDNSPLHF. The V call is TRBV6-1, the J call TRBJ1-6; D unclear. Trimming shortened V by 7 bases and J by 5 bases, and 9 bases separated the two germline ends. Germline V gene lookup returns CDR1 MNHNS and CDR2 SASEGT. The CDR3 sequence is 13 residues long.

The chain combines TRBV5-1 with TRBJ1-1, with 7 bases identical to TRBD1. CDR3 size: 15 residues. Trimming cost V 4 bases and J 3 bases; bases outside gene matches: 9. Germline assignment: CDR1 SGHRS and CDR2 YFSETQ. The CDR3 coding sequence is TGCGCCAGCAGCGTTACGACAGGGAGGGACACTGAAGCTTTCTTT. Translation: CASSVTTGRDTEAFF.

This clonotype was counted only a few times. The rearrangement links TRBV27 to TRBJ2-3; D may be TRBD2 (7 bases). This CDR3 spans 16 amino acids. With 7 bases removed from V and 7 bases from J, the gap between germline ends came to 24 bases. Germline CDR1 reads MNHEY; CDR2 reads SMNVEV (reference sequence). The DNA for the CDR3 is TGTGCCAGCACCCGTACGGTTGAGGGGGGGCCCAATACGCAGTATTTT. Protein product: CASTRTVEGGPNTQYF.

The rearrangement uses TRBV15 and TRBJ2-5, with 8 positions matching TRBD1. V shed 3 bases, J shed 4 bases, and the junction held 4 bases outside the gene matches. The V gene's germline CDR1 is LNHNV and CDR2 YYDKDF (reference sequence). This CDR3 is 14 amino acids long. CDR3 amino acids: CATSRGTGGETQYF. The CDR3 DNA sequence: TGTGCCACCAGCAGGGGAACAGGGGGAGAGACCCAGTACTTC.

This clonotype appeared a few times. This chain joins TRBV12-3 or TRBV12-4 and TRBJ1-1; D gene unclear. Deletions cut 7 bases from V and 5 bases from J, with 11 bases between. The CDR3 totals 12 residues. CDR3 sequence reads: CASTWLGTEAFF. The CDR3 DNA reads as TGTGCCAGCACCTGGCTTGGTACTGAAGCTTTCTTT.

The chain links TRBV19 to TRBJ2-1; the D call may be TRBD1 or TRBD2 (6 bases each). The V end lost 7 bases, the J end lost 5 bases, and 15 bases lay between the germline ends. CDR3 length: 14 amino acids. CDR1 and CDR2 (germline): LNHDA, SQIVND (reference sequence). CDR3 sequence (DNA): TGTGCCAGTACCTCGGGGGCTAGGAACAATGAGCAGTTCTTC. It codes for CASTSGARNNEQFF.

The CDR3 DNA reads TGTGCCAGCTTAATCGACAGGGCATCCTATAATTCACCCCTCCACTTT. Its protein product is CASLIDRASYNSPLHF. This sequence joins TRBV6-1 and TRBJ1-6, with TRBD1 matching 7 bases. V shed 8 bases, J shed 1 base, and the junction held 8 bases outside the gene matches. The CDR3 has 16 amino acids. Germline V gives CDR1 MNHNS, CDR2 SASEGT.

The chain recombines TRBV14 with TRBJ2-7; D is ambiguous. This CDR3 has 15 amino acids. CDR1 and CDR2 from the germline V gene are SGHDN and FVKESK. The V end lost 0 bases, the J end lost 3 bases, and 12 bases lay between the germline ends. Here the CDR3 DNA reads TGTGCCAGCAGCCAAGATGTGGGGTCGGGCTACGAGCAGTACTTC. Its translation: CASSQDVGSGYEQYF.

The chain carries TRBV20-1 and TRBJ2-1; 8 nucleotides line up with TRBD2. This CDR3 has 14 amino acids. Germline V gene sequence: CDR1 DFQATT, CDR2 SNEGSKA (reference sequence). V lost 0 bases, J lost 7 bases, and 5 bases stayed unmatched. CDR3 sequence: CSARERGAGNEQFF. Here the CDR3 DNA reads TGCAGTGCTAGAGAGCGGGGGGCCGGGAATGAGCAGTTCTTC.

The chain has TRBV7-2 and TRBJ2-3; perhaps D is TRBD1 or TRBD2 (5 bases each). This CDR3 has 16 residues. Trimming cost V 2 bases and J 0 bases, with 12 bases left between them. Germline lookup yields CDR1 SGHTA and CDR2 FQGNSA. The CDR3 is CASSLSFGASTDTQYF. DNA of the CDR3: TGTGCCAGCAGCTTATCATTCGGGGCTAGCACAGATACGCAGTATTTT. The full variable domain, in which reference TRBV7-2 and TRBJ2-3 provide the parts outside the CDR3, is GAGVSQSPSNKVTEKGKDVELRCDPISGHTALYWYRQSLGQGLEFLIYFQGNSAPDKSGLPSDRFSAERTGGSVSTLTIQRTQQEDSAVYLCASSLSFGASTDTQYFGPGTRLTVL.

V usage is TRBV7-2 and J usage is TRBJ1-6; unclear D gene. Between the trimmed V and J ends, which lost 1 base and 9 bases, there was a span of 7 bases. Germline V lookup: CDR1 SGHTA, CDR2 FQGNSA. The CDR3 loop spans 13 amino acids. This CDR3 is CASSLGGGSPLHF. The CDR3 nucleotides are TGTGCCAGCAGCTTAGGCGGTGGTTCACCCCTCCACTTT.

This rearrangement joins TRBV5-4 to TRBJ2-3, with 10 bases fitting TRBD1. The CDR3 contains 15 residues. After removal of 4 bases from V and 2 bases from J, the junction contained 4 bases not matched to a gene. CDR1 is SGHNT and CDR2 is YYREEE in the germline V gene (reference sequence). CDR3 coding DNA: TGTGCCAGCAGCCCAGGACAGGGGGACACAGATACGCAGTATTTT. This codes for CASSPGQGDTDTQYF.